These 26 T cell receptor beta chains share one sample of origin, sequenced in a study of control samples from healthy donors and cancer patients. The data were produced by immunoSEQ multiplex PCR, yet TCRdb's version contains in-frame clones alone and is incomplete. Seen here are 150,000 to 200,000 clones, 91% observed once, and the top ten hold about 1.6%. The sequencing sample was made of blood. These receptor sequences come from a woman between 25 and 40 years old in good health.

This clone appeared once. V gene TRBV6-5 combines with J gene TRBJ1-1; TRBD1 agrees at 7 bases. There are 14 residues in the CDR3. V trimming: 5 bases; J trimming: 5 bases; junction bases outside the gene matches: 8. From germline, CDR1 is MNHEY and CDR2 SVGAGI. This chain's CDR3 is CASSPRQGWTEAFF. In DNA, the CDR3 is TGTGCCAGCAGTCCCCGACAGGGATGGACTGAAGCTTTCTTT.

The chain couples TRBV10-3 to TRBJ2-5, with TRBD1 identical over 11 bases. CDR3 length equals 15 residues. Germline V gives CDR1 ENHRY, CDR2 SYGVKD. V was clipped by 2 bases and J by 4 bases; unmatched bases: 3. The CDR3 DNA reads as TGTGCCATCAGTGAGGGGACAGGGGGAACAGAGACCCAGTACTTC. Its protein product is CAISEGTGGTETQYF.

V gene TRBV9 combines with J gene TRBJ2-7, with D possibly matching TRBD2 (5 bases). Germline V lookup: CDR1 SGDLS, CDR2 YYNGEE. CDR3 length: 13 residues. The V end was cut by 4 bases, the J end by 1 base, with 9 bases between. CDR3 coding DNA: TGTGCCAGCAGCCCACCGGGATCCTACGAGCAGTACTTC. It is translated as CASSPPGSYEQYF.

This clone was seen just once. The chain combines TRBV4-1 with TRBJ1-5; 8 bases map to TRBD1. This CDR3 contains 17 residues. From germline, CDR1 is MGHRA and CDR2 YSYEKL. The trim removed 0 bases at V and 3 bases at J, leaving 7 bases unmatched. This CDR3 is CASSQDRARGLNQPQHF. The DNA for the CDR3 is TGCGCCAGCAGCCAAGATCGCGCCAGGGGGCTCAATCAGCCCCAGCATTTT.

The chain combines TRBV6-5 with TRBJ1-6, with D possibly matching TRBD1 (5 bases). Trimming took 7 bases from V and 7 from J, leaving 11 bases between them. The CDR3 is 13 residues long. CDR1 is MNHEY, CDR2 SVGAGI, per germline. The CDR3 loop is CASTLQENSPLHF. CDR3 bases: TGTGCCAGCACATTACAGGAAAATTCACCCCTCCACTTT.

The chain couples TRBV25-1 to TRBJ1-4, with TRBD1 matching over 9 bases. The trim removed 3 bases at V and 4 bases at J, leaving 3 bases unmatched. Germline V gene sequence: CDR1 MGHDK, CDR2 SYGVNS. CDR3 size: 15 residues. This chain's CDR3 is CASSERDRVNEKLFF. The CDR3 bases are TGTGCCAGCAGTGAGCGGGACAGGGTTAATGAAAAACTGTTTTTT.

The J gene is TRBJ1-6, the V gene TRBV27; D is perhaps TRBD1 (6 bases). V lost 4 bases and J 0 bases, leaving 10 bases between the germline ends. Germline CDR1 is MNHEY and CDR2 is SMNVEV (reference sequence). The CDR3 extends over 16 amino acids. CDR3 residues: CASSSPQGSYNSPLHF. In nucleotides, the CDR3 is TGTGCCAGCAGTTCACCACAGGGCTCCTATAATTCACCCCTCCACTTT.

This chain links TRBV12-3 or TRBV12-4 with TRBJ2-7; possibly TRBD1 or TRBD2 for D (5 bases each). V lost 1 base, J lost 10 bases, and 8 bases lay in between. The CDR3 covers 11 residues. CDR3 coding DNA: TGTGCCAGCAGTTTAGGAGGGGACCAGTACTTC. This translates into CASSLGGDQYF.

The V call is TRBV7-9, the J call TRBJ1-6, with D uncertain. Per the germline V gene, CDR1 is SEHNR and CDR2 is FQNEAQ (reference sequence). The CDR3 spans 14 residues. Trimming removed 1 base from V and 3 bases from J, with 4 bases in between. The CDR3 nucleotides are TGTGCCAGCAGCTTAGACAGCTATAATTCACCCCTCCACTTT. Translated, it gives CASSLDSYNSPLHF.

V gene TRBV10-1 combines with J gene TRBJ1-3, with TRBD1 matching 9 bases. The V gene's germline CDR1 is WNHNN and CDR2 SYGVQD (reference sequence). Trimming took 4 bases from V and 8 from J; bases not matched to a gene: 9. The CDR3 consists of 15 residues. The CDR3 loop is CASSAYRGLLDTIYF. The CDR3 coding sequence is TGCGCCAGCAGTGCATACAGGGGGCTTCTTGACACCATATATTTT.

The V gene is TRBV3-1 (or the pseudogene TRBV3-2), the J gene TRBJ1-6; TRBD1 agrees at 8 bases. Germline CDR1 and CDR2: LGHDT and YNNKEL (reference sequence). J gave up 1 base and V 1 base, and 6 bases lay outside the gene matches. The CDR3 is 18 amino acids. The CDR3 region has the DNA TGTGCCAGCAGCCAAGGTGGGCAGGGGGCATCCTATAATTCACCCCTCCACTTT. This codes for CASSQGGQGASYNSPLHF.

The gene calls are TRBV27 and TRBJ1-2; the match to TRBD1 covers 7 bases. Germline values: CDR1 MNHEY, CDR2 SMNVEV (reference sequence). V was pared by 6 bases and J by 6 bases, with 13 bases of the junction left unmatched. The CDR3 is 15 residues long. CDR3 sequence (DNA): TGTGCCAGCAGGGAACCTGGACAGGCCTTACATGGCTACACCTTC. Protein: CASREPGQALHGYTF.

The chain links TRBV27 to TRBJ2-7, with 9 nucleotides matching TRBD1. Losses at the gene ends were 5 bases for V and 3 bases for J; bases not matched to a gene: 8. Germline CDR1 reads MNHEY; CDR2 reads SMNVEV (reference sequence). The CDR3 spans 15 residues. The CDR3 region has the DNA TGTGCCAGCAGTGCCCCGGGACAGGGAGGCTACGAGCAGTACTTC. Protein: CASSAPGQGGYEQYF.

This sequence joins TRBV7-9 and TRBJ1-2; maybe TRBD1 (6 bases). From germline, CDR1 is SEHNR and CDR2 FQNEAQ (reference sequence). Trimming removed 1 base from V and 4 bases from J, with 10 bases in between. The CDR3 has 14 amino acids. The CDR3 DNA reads TGTGCCAGCAGCTTAGAAGGGGGGCTCTATGGCTACACCTTC. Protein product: CASSLEGGLYGYTF.

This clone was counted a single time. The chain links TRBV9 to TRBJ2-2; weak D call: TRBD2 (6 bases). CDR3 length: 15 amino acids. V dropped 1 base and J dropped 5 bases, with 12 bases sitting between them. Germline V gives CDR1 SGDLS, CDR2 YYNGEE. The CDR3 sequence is CASSVRESGTGELFF. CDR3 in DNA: TGTGCCAGCAGCGTACGGGAGTCTGGGACCGGGGAGCTGTTTTTT.

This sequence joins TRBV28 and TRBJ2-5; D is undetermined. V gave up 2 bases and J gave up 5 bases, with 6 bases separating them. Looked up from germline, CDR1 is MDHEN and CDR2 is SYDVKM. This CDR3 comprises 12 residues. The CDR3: CASSLARETQYF. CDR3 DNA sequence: TGTGCCAGCAGTTTAGCTCGCGAGACCCAGTACTTC.

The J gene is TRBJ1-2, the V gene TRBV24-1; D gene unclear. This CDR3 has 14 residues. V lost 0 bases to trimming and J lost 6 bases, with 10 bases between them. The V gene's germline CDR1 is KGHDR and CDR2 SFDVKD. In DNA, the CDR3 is TGTGCCACCAGTGATTTGGATAGAAGTCATGGCTACACCTTC. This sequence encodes CATSDLDRSHGYTF.

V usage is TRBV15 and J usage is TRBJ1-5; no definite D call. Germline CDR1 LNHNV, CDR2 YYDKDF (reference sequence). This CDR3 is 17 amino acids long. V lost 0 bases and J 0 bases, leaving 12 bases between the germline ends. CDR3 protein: CATSRDLTEYSNQPQHF. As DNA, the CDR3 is TGTGCCACCAGCAGAGATCTAACAGAATATAGCAATCAGCCCCAGCATTTT.

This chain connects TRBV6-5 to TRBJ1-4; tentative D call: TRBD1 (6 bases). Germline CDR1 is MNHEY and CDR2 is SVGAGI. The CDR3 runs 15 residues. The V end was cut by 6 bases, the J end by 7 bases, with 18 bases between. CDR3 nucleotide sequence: TGTGCCAGCAGGCGAACACAGGGAGGTGGTGAAAAACTGTTTTTT. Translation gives CASRRTQGGGEKLFF.

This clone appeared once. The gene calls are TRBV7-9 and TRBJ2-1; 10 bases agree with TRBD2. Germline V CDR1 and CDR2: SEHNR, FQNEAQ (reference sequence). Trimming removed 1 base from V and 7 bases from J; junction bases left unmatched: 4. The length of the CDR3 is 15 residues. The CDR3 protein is CASSLVLAGANEQFF. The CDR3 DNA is TGTGCCAGCAGCTTAGTTCTAGCGGGAGCTAATGAGCAGTTCTTC. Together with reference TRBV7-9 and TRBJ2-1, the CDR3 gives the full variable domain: DTGVSQNPRHKITKRGQNVTFRCDPISEHNRLYWYRQTLGQGPEFLTYFQNEAQLEKSRLLSDRFSAERPKGSFSTLEIQRTEQGDSAMYLCASSLVLAGANEQFFGPGTRLTVL.

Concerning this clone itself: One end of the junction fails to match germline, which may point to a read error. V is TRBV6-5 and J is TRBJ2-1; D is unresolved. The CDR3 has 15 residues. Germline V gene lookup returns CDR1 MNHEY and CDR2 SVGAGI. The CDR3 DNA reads TGTGCCAGCAGCTACTCGATCCTTTCCTACAATGAGCAGTTCTTC. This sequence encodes CASSYSILSYNEQFF.

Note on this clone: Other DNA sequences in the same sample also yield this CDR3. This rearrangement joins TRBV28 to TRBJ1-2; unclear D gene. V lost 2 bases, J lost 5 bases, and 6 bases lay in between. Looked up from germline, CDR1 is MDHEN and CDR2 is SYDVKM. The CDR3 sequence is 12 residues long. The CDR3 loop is CASSLIGYGYTF. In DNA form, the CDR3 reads TGTGCCAGCAGTTTAATAGGGTATGGCTACACCTTC.

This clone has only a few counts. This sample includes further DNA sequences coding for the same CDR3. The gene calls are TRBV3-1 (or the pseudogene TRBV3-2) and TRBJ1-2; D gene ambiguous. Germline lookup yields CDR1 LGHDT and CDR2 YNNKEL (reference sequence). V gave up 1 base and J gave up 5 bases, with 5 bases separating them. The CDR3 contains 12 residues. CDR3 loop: CASSQGRYGYTF. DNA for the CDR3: TGTGCCAGCAGCCAAGGGAGGTATGGCTACACCTTC.

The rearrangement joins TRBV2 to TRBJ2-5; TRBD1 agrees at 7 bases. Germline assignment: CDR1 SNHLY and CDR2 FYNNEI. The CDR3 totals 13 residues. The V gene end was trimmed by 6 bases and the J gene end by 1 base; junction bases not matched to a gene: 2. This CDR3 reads CASSRDSQETQYF. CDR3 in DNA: TGTGCCAGCAGCCGGGACAGCCAAGAGACCCAGTACTTC.

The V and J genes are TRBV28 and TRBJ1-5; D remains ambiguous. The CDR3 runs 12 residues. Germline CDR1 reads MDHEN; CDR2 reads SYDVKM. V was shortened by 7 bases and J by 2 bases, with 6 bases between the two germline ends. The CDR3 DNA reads TGTGCCAGCAACCTAGGCAATCAGCCCCAGCATTTT. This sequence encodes CASNLGNQPQHF.

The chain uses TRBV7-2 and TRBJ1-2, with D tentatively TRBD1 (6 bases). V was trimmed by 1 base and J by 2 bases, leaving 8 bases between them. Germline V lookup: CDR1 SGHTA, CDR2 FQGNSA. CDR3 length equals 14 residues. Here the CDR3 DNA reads TGTGCCAGCAGCTTAGGACAGGCCAACTATGGCTACACCTTC. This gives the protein CASSLGQANYGYTF.